This TCR beta chain originates from a study of blood T cell repertoires in COVID-19. Study context: The samples span acute and convalescent COVID-19 from the United States, Italy and Spain. T cells, B-cell-depleted T cells, or PBMCs supplied cDNA or gDNA.

In the authors' methods: The authors estimated nucleated cell counts from reference gene primer amplification. Clones were read by immunoSEQ multiplex PCR, and TCRdb kept only the in-frame ones, dropping some. V, J and clone size reflect that table, while D and trimming were determined from the DNA. Of roughly 81,000 clones detected, 85% to 90% appear once; the ten largest clones hold around 5.3%. This clone was detected only once. Material for sequencing was peripheral blood. This sequence originates from a man in his forties or fifties with acute or convalescent COVID-19.

In DNA form, the CDR3 reads TGTGCCAGTAGGACAAGGAACACCGGGGAGCTGTTTTTT. Its translation is CASRTRNTGELFF. The rearrangement joins TRBV19 to TRBJ2-2; D not resolved. Trimming stripped 6 bases from V and 1 base from J, with 6 bases between. Looked up from germline, CDR1 is LNHDA and CDR2 is SQIVND (reference sequence). The CDR3 runs 13 residues.